This T cell receptor (beta chain) appears in the sequencing data of a study of T-cell memory formation after mild COVID-19. Study details: Clustering of TCRs was largely donor specific. Study-level findings and limits: Cross-reactive memory apparently joined, as some responding clones appeared in pre-infection memory.

This clonotype was recorded at least ten times. Its antigen is unidentified. 5'RACE with constant-segment primers built TCRalpha and TCRbeta cDNA libraries with UMIs. TCRdb analysed the 5' RACE reads with MiXCR anew, one entry per CDR3 protein. The sample comprises over 150,000 distinct CDR3 sequences, about an eighth of which are singletons, and approximately 3.4% rests with the top ten. The receptor was isolated from a man aged 18 to 29 who had mild COVID-19 (a few samples of this study predate the infection). Cell type and time point are not known. The specimen sequenced was PBMCs or a T cell subset sorted from them (not recorded which).

The CDR3, as DNA: TGCGCCAGCAGCTACGGACAGGGAACTCCTGCTAGCACAGATACGCAGTATTTT. This codes for CASSYGQGTPASTDTQYF. The V call is TRBV5-1, the J call TRBJ2-3; 8 bases align to TRBD1. The trim removed 3 bases at V and 0 bases at J, leaving 12 bases unmatched. This CDR3 is built from 18 residues. The germline CDR1 and CDR2 sequences are SGHRS and YFSETQ. The complete variable domain, with remaining parts taken from reference TRBV5-1 and TRBJ2-3, reads KAGVTQTPRYLIKTRGQQVTLSCSPISGHRSVSWYQQTPGQGLQFLFEYFSETQRNKGNFPGRFSGRQFSNSRSEMNVSTLELGDSALYLCASSYGQGTPASTDTQYFGPGTRLTVL.